These T cell receptor beta chains were read from a single sample in a study of T cells in Graves' hyperthyroidism and ophthalmopathy. Each CDR3 protein gets one entry after TCRdb re-called the multiplex PCR reads with MiXCR. The data hold approximately 420,000 distinct CDR3 sequences, with about 15% observed a single time. The sequenced sample was blood. These receptor sequences come from a woman aged 25 to 39 with Graves' hyperthyroidism. The conserved cysteine and the conserved F or W are not part of the CDR3 here. Fields, in order: V gene, J gene, CDR3 protein.

V gene: TRBV7-2; J gene: TRBJ2-5; CDR3 protein: ASSLEAAGGETQY
V gene: TRBV12-3/TRBV12-4; J gene: TRBJ1-2; CDR3 protein: ASRDAGIDGYT
V gene: TRBV28; J gene: TRBJ2-7; CDR3 protein: ASSSAPYEQY
V gene: TRBV20-1; J gene: TRBJ1-4; CDR3 protein: SARGSTGGPATNEKLF
V gene: TRBV27; J gene: TRBJ2-7; CDR3 protein: ASGPRPSSYEQY
V gene: TRBV30; J gene: TRBJ2-1; CDR3 protein: AWSSRLAGGRGNEQF
V gene: TRBV7-2; J gene: TRBJ1-2; CDR3 protein: ASSFSAAVPYGYT
V gene: TRBV28; J gene: TRBJ2-7; CDR3 protein: ASRGNRDEQY
V gene: TRBV24-1; J gene: TRBJ1-2; CDR3 protein: ATSEGQGEVGYT
V gene: TRBV2; J gene: TRBJ2-7; CDR3 protein: ASSYDRDRAYEQY
V gene: TRBV10-3; J gene: TRBJ1-2; CDR3 protein: AISAGDGYT
V gene: TRBV6-6; J gene: TRBJ2-1; CDR3 protein: ASSYSGLAPYNEQF
V gene: TRBV3-1; J gene: TRBJ1-4; CDR3 protein: ASSQVLGEKLF
V gene: TRBV28; J gene: TRBJ1-3; CDR3 protein: ASSPNSGYTIY
V gene: TRBV20-1; J gene: TRBJ1-1; CDR3 protein: SARSTTSGTMNTEAF
V gene: TRBV3-1; J gene: TRBJ2-3; CDR3 protein: ASSLDRASTDTQY
V gene: TRBV20-1; J gene: TRBJ2-7; CDR3 protein: SASPPRLVLYEQY
V gene: TRBV27; J gene: TRBJ2-2; CDR3 protein: ASTSLAGIWTGELF
V gene: TRBV29-1; J gene: TRBJ1-1; CDR3 protein: SVEVSTEAF
V gene: TRBV3-1; J gene: TRBJ2-1; CDR3 protein: ASSQVAQGSDEQF
V gene: TRBV15; J gene: TRBJ1-3; CDR3 protein: ATSRGGIVSGNTIY
V gene: TRBV24-1; J gene: TRBJ2-1; CDR3 protein: ATSDLRAGGPRNEQF
V gene: TRBV30; J gene: TRBJ1-1; CDR3 protein: AWTDSGENTEAF
V gene: TRBV6-2/TRBV6-3; J gene: TRBJ2-1; CDR3 protein: ASSLSGSSYNEQF
V gene: TRBV7-9; J gene: TRBJ2-7; CDR3 protein: ASSHGRTVSYEQY
V gene: TRBV30; J gene: TRBJ1-1; CDR3 protein: AWSARWGDTEAF
V gene: TRBV13; J gene: TRBJ2-1; CDR3 protein: ASSTPRISDEHF
V gene: TRBV19; J gene: TRBJ2-2; CDR3 protein: ASTTANTGELF
V gene: TRBV6-1; J gene: TRBJ2-1; CDR3 protein: ASSTLEVGPTAREQF
V gene: TRBV28; J gene: TRBJ2-1; CDR3 protein: ASSGAGRHNEQF